Below, 10 T cell receptor beta chains from the same sample are listed, as sequenced in a study of blood T cell repertoires in COVID-19. Sequencing used immunoSEQ multiplex PCR; TCRdb keeps in-frame clones, though not all of them. The sample includes 150,000 or so clones, 80% to 90% of them seen just once. Sequencing used peripheral blood. The source is a middle-aged woman with acute or convalescent COVID-19.

The sample holds a few counts of this clone. J is TRBJ2-2 and V is TRBV12-3 or TRBV12-4, with a possible D match to TRBD1 (6 bases). The CDR3 has 12 residues. V gave up 7 bases and J gave up 7 bases, with 10 bases separating them. CDR3 in DNA: TGTGCCAGCAAAGAGGGGGTCGGGGAGCTGTTTTTT. Translated: CASKEGVGELFF.

This chain uses TRBV11-3 with TRBJ2-3; D perhaps matches TRBD1 (7 bases). The germline V gene encodes CDR1 SGHNT and CDR2 YENEEA. The CDR3 has 17 residues. The V and J ends lost 5 bases and 0 bases respectively, with 18 bases between them. The CDR3 DNA follows: TGTGCCAGCAGCGGCGGGACAGCTTTTTCTAGCACAGATACGCAGTATTTT. It yields the protein CASSGGTAFSSTDTQYF.

The chain carries TRBV4-1 and TRBJ1-2, with TRBD1 matching over 7 bases. This CDR3 is built from 16 residues. The germline V gene has CDR1 MGHRA and CDR2 YSYEKL. Trimming at V came to 3 bases and at J to 2 bases, leaving 9 bases not matched to a gene. As DNA, the CDR3 is TGCGCCAGCAGCCACCGGGCGACAGGGAAGAACTATGGCTACACCTTC. It specifies CASSHRATGKNYGYTF.

The chain employs TRBV6-6 and TRBJ1-3, with D perhaps matching TRBD1 (6 bases). Germline V gene data show CDR1 as MNHNY and CDR2 as SVGAGI (reference sequence). V lost 6 bases, J lost 2 bases, and 14 bases lay in between. The CDR3 length is 15 residues. The CDR3 reads CASSSGTHAGNTIYF. The DNA of the CDR3 is TGTGCCAGCAGCTCCGGGACACATGCTGGAAACACCATATATTTT.

The V and J genes are TRBV6-5 and TRBJ1-1, with D perhaps TRBD1 (6 bases). V shed 5 bases and J shed 1 base, with 11 bases lying between them. This CDR3 is 14 amino acids long. CDR1 MNHEY and CDR2 SVGAGI come from the germline V gene. In DNA, the CDR3 is TGTGCCAGCAGTCAACAGGGTTCGAACACTGAAGCTTTCTTT. Amino acid sequence: CASSQQGSNTEAFF.

The CDR3 protein is CASSKRRNENEQFF. The CDR3 DNA is TGTGCCAGCAGCAAACGGCGGAACGAAAATGAGCAGTTCTTC. J is TRBJ2-1 and V is TRBV21-1; TRBD2 is the table's D call and was not checked against the DNA. TRBV21-1 is a pseudogene. The CDR3 contains 14 residues.

In DNA, the CDR3 is TGTGCCAGCAGCTTAGCGCGCTCGGTTAACTATGGCTACACCTTC. It specifies CASSLARSVNYGYTF. The J gene is TRBJ1-2, the V gene TRBV7-9; D is ambiguous. V was shortened by 0 bases and J by 1 base, with 9 bases between the two germline ends. This CDR3 is built from 15 residues. Germline V gene data show CDR1 as SEHNR and CDR2 as FQNEAQ (reference sequence).

The V call is TRBV5-1, the J call TRBJ2-6, with D possibly TRBD2 on 6 matching bases. Trimming cost V 4 bases and J 0 bases, with 17 bases left between them. The germline gives CDR1 SGHRS, CDR2 YFSETQ. CDR3 length: 18 amino acids. CDR3 sequence: CASSPERWEASGANVLTF. In DNA form, the CDR3 reads TGCGCCAGCAGCCCCGAACGTTGGGAGGCCTCTGGGGCCAACGTCCTGACTTTC.

This sequence joins TRBV9 and TRBJ1-1; D might be TRBD1 (5 bases). The ends were cut back, 2 bases at V and 11 bases at J, with 19 bases in the middle. This CDR3 region has 14 residues. Germline-derived CDR1 and CDR2 are SGDLS and YYNGEE. CDR3 protein: CASSVDFGGKSAFF. CDR3 in DNA: TGTGCCAGCAGCGTGGATTTCGGGGGGAAGAGCGCTTTCTTT.

CDR3 sequence reads: CATDRRQGYNEQFF. The CDR3 region has the DNA TGTGCCACGGATAGACGACAGGGCTACAATGAGCAGTTCTTC. V usage is TRBV10-3 and J usage is TRBJ2-1; TRBD1 matches 7 bases. CDR1 and CDR2 from the germline V gene are ENHRY and SYGVKD. J was trimmed by 3 bases and V by 10 bases; bases with no gene match: 9. This CDR3 is built from 14 residues.